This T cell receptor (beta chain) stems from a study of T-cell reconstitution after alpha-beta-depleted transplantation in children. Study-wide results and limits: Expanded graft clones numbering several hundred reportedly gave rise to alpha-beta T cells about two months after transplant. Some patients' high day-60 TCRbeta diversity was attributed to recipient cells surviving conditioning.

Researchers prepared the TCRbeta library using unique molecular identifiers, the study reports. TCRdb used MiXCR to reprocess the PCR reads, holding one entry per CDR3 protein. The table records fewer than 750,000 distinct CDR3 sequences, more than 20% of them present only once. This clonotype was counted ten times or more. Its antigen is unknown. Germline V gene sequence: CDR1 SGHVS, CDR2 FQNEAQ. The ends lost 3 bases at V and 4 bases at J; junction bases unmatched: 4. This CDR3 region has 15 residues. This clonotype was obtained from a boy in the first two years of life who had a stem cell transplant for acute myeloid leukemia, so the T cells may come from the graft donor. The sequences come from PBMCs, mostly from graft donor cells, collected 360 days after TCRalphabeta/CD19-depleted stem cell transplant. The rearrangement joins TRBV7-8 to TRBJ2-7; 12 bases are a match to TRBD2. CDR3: CASSFELAGGYEQYF. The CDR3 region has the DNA TGTGCCAGCAGCTTCGAACTAGCGGGGGGTTACGAGCAGTACTTC.